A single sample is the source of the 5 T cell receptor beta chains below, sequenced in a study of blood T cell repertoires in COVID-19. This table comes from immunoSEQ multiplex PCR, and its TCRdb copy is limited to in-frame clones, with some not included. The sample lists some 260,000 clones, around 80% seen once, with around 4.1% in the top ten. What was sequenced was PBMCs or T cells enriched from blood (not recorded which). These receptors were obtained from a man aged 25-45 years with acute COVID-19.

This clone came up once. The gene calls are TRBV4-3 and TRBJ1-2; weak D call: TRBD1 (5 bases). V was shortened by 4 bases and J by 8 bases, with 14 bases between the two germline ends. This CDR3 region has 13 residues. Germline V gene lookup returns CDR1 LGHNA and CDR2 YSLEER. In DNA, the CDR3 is TGCGCCAGCAGCCCGGGACTGCTAGGAGGCTACACCTTC. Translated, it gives CASSPGLLGGYTF.

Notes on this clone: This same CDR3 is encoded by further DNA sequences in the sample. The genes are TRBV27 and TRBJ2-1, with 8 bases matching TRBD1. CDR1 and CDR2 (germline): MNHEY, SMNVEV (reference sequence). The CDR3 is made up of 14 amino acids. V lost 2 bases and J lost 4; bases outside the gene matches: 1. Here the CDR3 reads CASSLQGAYNEQFF. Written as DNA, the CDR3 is TGTGCCAGCAGTTTACAGGGGGCGTACAATGAGCAGTTCTTC.

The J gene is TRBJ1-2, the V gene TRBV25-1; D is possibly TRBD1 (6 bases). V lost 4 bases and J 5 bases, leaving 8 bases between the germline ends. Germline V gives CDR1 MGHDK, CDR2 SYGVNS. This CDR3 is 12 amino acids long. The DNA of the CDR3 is TGTGCCAGCAGTGTACAGGGTTATGGCTACACCTTC. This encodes CASSVQGYGYTF.

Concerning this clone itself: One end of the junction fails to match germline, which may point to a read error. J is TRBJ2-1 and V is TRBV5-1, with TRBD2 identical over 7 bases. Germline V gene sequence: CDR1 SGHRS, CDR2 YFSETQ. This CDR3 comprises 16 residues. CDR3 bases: TGTGCCAGCAGCCGTCCGATAGCGGGCCCTTACAATGAGCAGTTCTTC. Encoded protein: CASSRPIAGPYNEQFF.

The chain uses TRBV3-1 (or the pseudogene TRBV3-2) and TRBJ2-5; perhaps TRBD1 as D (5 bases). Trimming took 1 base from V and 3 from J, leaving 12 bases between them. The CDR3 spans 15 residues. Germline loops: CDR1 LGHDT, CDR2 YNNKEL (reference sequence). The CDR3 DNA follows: TGTGCCAGCAGCCAAGGCTGGGGCTTGGAAGAGACCCAGTACTTC. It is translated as CASSQGWGLEETQYF.